The 24 T cell receptor beta chains in this list originate from one sample, sequenced in a study of T cells after yellow fever vaccination. MiXCR, run by TCRdb on the 5' RACE reads, gives a single entry per CDR3 protein. This sample has 70,000 or so distinct CDR3 sequences, with under 9.5% found just once. This sample comprised CD8+ T cells sorted from PBMCs, obtained less than 11 days after the first yellow fever vaccination. These TCRs come from a man in his late teens or twenties who received the YFV17D yellow fever vaccine.

This clonotype was detected only a few times. The chain couples TRBV19 to TRBJ1-1; D remains unclear. Germline V gives CDR1 LNHDA, CDR2 SQIVND (reference sequence). Trimming stripped 5 bases from V and 5 bases from J, with 6 bases between. The CDR3 is 11 residues long. The CDR3 protein is CASSSKTEAFF. CDR3 DNA sequence: TGTGCCAGTAGTTCGAAAACTGAAGCTTTCTTT. The full variable domain, with the rest looked up from reference TRBV19 and TRBJ1-1, is DGGITQSPKYLFRKEGQNVTLSCEQNLNHDAMYWYRQDPGQGLRLIYYSQIVNDFQKGDIAEGYSVSREKKESFPLTVTSAQKNPTAFYLCASSSKTEAFFGQGTRLTVV.

This clonotype was detected many times. This rearrangement joins TRBV10-3 to TRBJ1-1; D perhaps matches TRBD1 (5 bases). Per germline, CDR1 ENHRY and CDR2 SYGVKD. The CDR3 length is 15 residues. The V gene lost 0 bases and the J gene lost 2 bases, with 10 bases spanning the gap. The CDR3 loop is CAISESRRGNTEAFF. The CDR3 DNA follows: TGTGCCATCAGTGAGTCCCGGAGGGGCAACACTGAAGCTTTCTTT.

In this sample, this clonotype turned up many times. The genes are TRBV7-2 and TRBJ2-1; D is perhaps TRBD1 (6 bases). Per germline, CDR1 SGHTA and CDR2 FQGNSA. Between the trimmed V and J ends, which lost 6 bases and 0 bases, there was a span of 9 bases. There are 14 residues in the CDR3. For the CDR3, the DNA is TGTGCCAGCAGGGACAGCCACTCCTACAATGAGCAGTTCTTC. Its protein is CASRDSHSYNEQFF.

This clonotype has only a few counts. The V gene is TRBV4-1, the J gene TRBJ1-5, with 8 bases matching TRBD1. The V gene end was trimmed by 5 bases and the J gene end by 2 bases; junction bases not matched to a gene: 5. The V gene's germline CDR1 is MGHRA and CDR2 YSYEKL. CDR3 length equals 15 residues. DNA for the CDR3: TGCGCCAGCAGCTCACCGGGACAGGGCAATCAGCCCCAGCATTTT. This codes for CASSSPGQGNQPQHF.

The table lists this clonotype with a few counts. V and J are TRBV2 and TRBJ1-5; no clear D gene. V lost 8 bases and J 6 bases, leaving 17 bases between the germline ends. The V gene's germline CDR1 is SNHLY and CDR2 FYNNEI. The CDR3 covers 14 residues. CDR3 amino acids: CASRKFGRGQPQHF. In DNA form, the CDR3 reads TGTGCCAGCCGAAAATTCGGACGGGGTCAGCCCCAGCATTTT.

This clonotype has only a few counts. The rearrangement joins TRBV4-1 to TRBJ2-2, with TRBD1 as a possible D gene (5 bases). This CDR3 comprises 18 residues. Trimming removed 1 base from V and 4 bases from J, with 19 bases in between. Germline V gene data show CDR1 as MGHRA and CDR2 as YSYEKL. The CDR3 DNA reads TGCGCCAGCAGCCAAGCTCCCTTAGGGGAAGTGCTCACCGGGGAGCTGTTTTTT. Protein sequence: CASSQAPLGEVLTGELFF.

This rearrangement joins TRBV7-9 to TRBJ2-5, with a possible D match to TRBD2 (5 bases). V was trimmed by 0 bases and J by 0 bases, leaving 8 bases between them. In germline, CDR1 is SEHNR, CDR2 FQNEAQ (reference sequence). CDR3 length equals 15 residues. CDR3 nucleotide sequence: TGTGCCAGCAGCTTAGCTTCGGGGTACCAAGAGACCCAGTACTTC. Protein: CASSLASGYQETQYF.

This clonotype has ten or more counts. CDR3 sequence (DNA): TGCAGCGTTGAGGGGCGGACAGGGGGCGATGGAGATGGCTACACCTTC. Translated, it gives CSVEGRTGGDGDGYTF. The J gene is TRBJ1-2, the V gene TRBV29-1; 11 bases align to TRBD1. The CDR3 runs 16 residues. Germline loops: CDR1 SQVTM, CDR2 ANQGSEA. J gave up 6 bases and V 3 bases, and 12 bases lay outside the gene matches.

This clonotype was seen more than once but under ten times. This chain uses TRBV28 with TRBJ2-7; the D gene is possibly TRBD2 (6 bases). Germline CDR1 reads MDHEN; CDR2 reads SYDVKM. Trimming removed 3 bases from V and 3 bases from J, with 12 bases in between. The CDR3 runs to 14 residues. CDR3 coding DNA: TGTGCCAGCAGTTTCTCCAAGGGACTCTACGAGCAGTACGTC. This codes for CASSFSKGLYEQYV.

This clonotype appeared once. The chain is built from TRBV30 and TRBJ1-2; D is ambiguous. V lost 7 bases and J 2 bases, leaving 17 bases between the germline ends. The CDR3 spans 14 residues. The germline gives CDR1 GTSNPN, CDR2 SVGIG (reference sequence). CDR3 nucleotide sequence: TGTGCCTTTGAAGCGGGCAGGAGAAACTATGGCTACACCTTC. Translation: CAFEAGRRNYGYTF.

The rearrangement links TRBV7-8 to TRBJ1-1, with D possibly TRBD1 on 6 matching bases. The ends were cut back, 2 bases at V and 5 bases at J, with 15 bases in the middle. CDR3 size: 15 residues. CDR1 is SGHVS, CDR2 FQNEAQ, per germline. CDR3 bases: TGTGCCAGCAGCTTATTTCAGGGGCCCTCGACTGAAGCTTTCTTT. Translation: CASSLFQGPSTEAFF.

This clonotype was detected ten times or more. The chain employs TRBV4-3 and TRBJ2-6, with no clear D. This CDR3 region has 16 residues. Deletions cut 0 bases from V and 0 bases from J, with 6 bases between. Germline lookup yields CDR1 LGHNA and CDR2 YSLEER. CDR3 sequence: CASSQDWSSGANVLTF. CDR3 sequence (DNA): TGCGCCAGCAGCCAAGATTGGAGCTCTGGGGCCAACGTCCTGACTTTC.

The chain recombines TRBV7-2 with TRBJ2-7; D not resolved. The CDR3 extends over 8 amino acids. V was trimmed by 11 bases and J by 3 bases, leaving 2 bases between them. CDR1 and CDR2 from the germline V gene are SGHTA and FQGNSA. The CDR3, as DNA: TGTGCCCGCTACGAGCAGTACTTC. Amino acid sequence: CARYEQYF.

On this clonotype itself: The DNA is omitted, as the CDR3 cannot be located on it reliably, and the CDR3 follows TCRdb's listing. The chain has TRBV5-4 and TRBJ2-1; the D segment call TRBD1 is taken from the table without a DNA check. The CDR3 spans 14 residues, counting both ends. Germline CDR1 SGHNT, CDR2 YYREEE (reference sequence). CDR3 sequence: CASSFGPGNNEQFF.

The genes are TRBV6-4 and TRBJ1-1; D may be TRBD1 (5 bases). The CDR3 contains 14 residues. V was shortened by 6 bases and J by 4 bases, with 15 bases between the two germline ends. Per germline, CDR1 MRHNA and CDR2 SNTAGT. The CDR3 DNA reads as TGTGCCAGCAGACCCCTTGTAGGGGCCACTGAAGCTTTCTTT. This codes for CASRPLVGATEAFF.

The gene calls are TRBV12-3 or TRBV12-4 and TRBJ2-5; D is possibly TRBD2 (5 bases). Trimming left V 3 bases short and J 5 bases short, with 16 bases between. This CDR3 has 15 amino acids. The CDR3 protein is CASSFASSLGETQYF. DNA of the CDR3: TGTGCCAGCAGTTTCGCTAGCTCTTTAGGGGAGACCCAGTACTTC.

Turning to this clonotype: It may be a read error: a sequence one base away is much more abundant. The chain employs TRBV4-1 and TRBJ1-5, with unresolved D. Germline CDR1 is MGHRA and CDR2 is YSYEKL. The CDR3 spans 16 residues. Deletions cut 0 bases from V and 3 bases from J, with 12 bases between. CDR3 bases: TGCGCCAGCAGCCAAGAATTCATGGCCTACAATCAGCCCCAGCATTTT. Protein: CASSQEFMAYNQPQHF.

The rearrangement joins TRBV7-3 to TRBJ2-1; 7 bases line up with TRBD1. Losses at the gene ends were 0 bases for V and 7 bases for J; bases not matched to a gene: 3. This CDR3 has 14 residues. The germline V gene has CDR1 SGHTA and CDR2 FQGTGA. The CDR3 sequence is CASSLTHRGNEQFF. The DNA for the CDR3 is TGTGCCAGCAGCTTAACGCACAGGGGAAATGAGCAGTTCTTC.

On this clonotype itself: A much more abundant neighbour one base away suggests this may be a read error. CDR3 nucleotides: TGTGCCAGCAGCTCGCGACAGGGCAAGCAGCCCCAGCATTTT. Its translation is CASSSRQGKQPQHF. The chain links TRBV7-2 to TRBJ1-5; TRBD1 aligns across 7 bases. CDR3 length equals 14 residues. The germline V gene has CDR1 SGHTA and CDR2 FQGNSA.

This clonotype was counted at least ten times. This chain connects TRBV19 to TRBJ1-2; unclear D gene. Trimming stripped 7 bases from V and 10 bases from J, with 10 bases between. The CDR3 runs 10 residues. Per germline, CDR1 LNHDA and CDR2 SQIVND (reference sequence). CDR3 sequence reads: CASKGPDYTF. In DNA, the CDR3 is TGTGCCAGTAAAGGGCCCGACTACACCTTC. Variable domain in full (rest from reference TRBV19 and TRBJ1-2): DGGITQSPKYLFRKEGQNVTLSCEQNLNHDAMYWYRQDPGQGLRLIYYSQIVNDFQKGDIAEGYSVSREKKESFPLTVTSAQKNPTAFYLCASKGPDYTFGSGTRLTVV.

This clonotype was found many times. The chain employs TRBV6-2 or TRBV6-3 and TRBJ2-5; D perhaps matches TRBD1 (5 bases). Germline V CDR1 and CDR2: MNHEY, SVGEGT. The germline V and J ends were trimmed by 5 bases and 0 bases, with 16 bases remaining between them. This CDR3 comprises 16 residues. This chain's CDR3 is CASSPRQGADQETQYF. The CDR3 nucleotides are TGTGCCAGCAGTCCCCGGCAGGGTGCGGACCAAGAGACCCAGTACTTC.

This clonotype has ten or more counts. The rearrangement joins TRBV5-1 to TRBJ2-5, with 10 bases identical to TRBD2. The CDR3 is made up of 18 amino acids. Trimming cost V 6 bases and J 4 bases; bases outside gene matches: 18. Germline values: CDR1 SGHRS, CDR2 YFSETQ. The CDR3 DNA is TGCGCCAGCACTCCCCGGGTCGAACTAGCGGGATTCGGAGAGACCCAGTACTTC. As protein: CASTPRVELAGFGETQYF.

This clonotype has a count of ten or more. The chain links TRBV20-1 to TRBJ2-7; 9 bases align to TRBD2. This CDR3 comprises 13 residues. After removal of 3 bases from V and 6 bases from J, the junction contained 6 bases not matched to a gene. Per the germline V gene, CDR1 is DFQATT and CDR2 is SNEGSKA (reference sequence). The CDR3 coding sequence is TGCAGTGCTAGCCCCCCTAGCGGGGTCGAGCAGTACGTC. Translation gives CSASPPSGVEQYV.

This clonotype was seen a handful of times. The chain uses TRBV7-8 and TRBJ2-3; 12 bases map to TRBD2. The CDR3 covers 18 residues. The J segment lost 6 bases and the V segment lost 5 bases, leaving 15 bases of the junction unmatched. Looked up from germline, CDR1 is SGHVS and CDR2 is FQNEAQ. The CDR3 is CASSALLAGGLIGDTQYF. As DNA, the CDR3 is TGTGCCAGCAGCGCCCTACTAGCGGGGGGCCTCATTGGGGATACGCAGTATTTT.